Listed here is a single T cell receptor beta chain. This CDR3 is 13 amino acids long. V was trimmed by 3 bases and J by 4 bases, leaving 10 bases between them. TCRdb's copy holds only in-frame clones and misses some; the assay was immunoSEQ multiplex PCR. The sample has 300,000 to 350,000 clones, around nine tenths seen once. This specimen comes from a study of blood T cell repertoires in COVID-19. The overall study: The United States, Italy and Spain supplied acute and convalescent COVID-19 samples. T cells, B-cell-depleted T cells, or PBMCs supplied cDNA or gDNA.

The cohort comprised adults aged about 18 to 90 years residing in 24 US areas. Cohorts were determined from participant-reported clinical history. The sequencing sample was made of PBMCs or T cells enriched from blood (not recorded which). The chain carries TRBV12-3 or TRBV12-4 and TRBJ2-7; D might be TRBD1 (6 bases). The sequence derives from a man aged 30 to 45 who had recovered from COVID-19. CDR3 loop: CASSFPDRYEQYF. CDR3 bases: TGTGCCAGCAGTTTCCCCGACAGGTACGAGCAGTACTTC.